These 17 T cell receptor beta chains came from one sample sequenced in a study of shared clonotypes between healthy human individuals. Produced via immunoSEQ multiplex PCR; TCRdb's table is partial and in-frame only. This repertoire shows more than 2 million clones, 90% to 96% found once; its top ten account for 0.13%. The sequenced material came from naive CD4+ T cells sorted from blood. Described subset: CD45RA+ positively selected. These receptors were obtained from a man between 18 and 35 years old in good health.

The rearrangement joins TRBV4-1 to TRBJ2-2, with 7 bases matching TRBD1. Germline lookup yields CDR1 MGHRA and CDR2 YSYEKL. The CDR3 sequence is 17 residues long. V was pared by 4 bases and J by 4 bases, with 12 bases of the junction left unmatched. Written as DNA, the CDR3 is TGCGCCAGCAGCCTAACTCCACAGGGGACGGGCACCGGGGAGCTGTTTTTT. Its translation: CASSLTPQGTGTGELFF.

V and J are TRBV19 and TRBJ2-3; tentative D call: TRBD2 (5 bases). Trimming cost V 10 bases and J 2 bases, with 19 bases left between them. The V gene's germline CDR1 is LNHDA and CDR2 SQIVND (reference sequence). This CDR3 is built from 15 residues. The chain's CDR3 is CATSRVARDTDTQYF. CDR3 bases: TGTGCCACGAGCCGTGTGGCCCGGGACACAGATACGCAGTATTTT. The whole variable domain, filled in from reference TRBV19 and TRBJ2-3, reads DGGITQSPKYLFRKEGQNVTLSCEQNLNHDAMYWYRQDPGQGLRLIYYSQIVNDFQKGDIAEGYSVSREKKESFPLTVTSAQKNPTAFYLCATSRVARDTDTQYFGPGTRLTVL.

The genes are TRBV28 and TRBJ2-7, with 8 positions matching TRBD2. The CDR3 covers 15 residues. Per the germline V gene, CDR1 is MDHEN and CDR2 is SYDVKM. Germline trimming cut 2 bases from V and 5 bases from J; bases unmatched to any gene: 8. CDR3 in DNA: TGTGCCAGCAGTTTACCCCGGGGGGGGCTGGACGAGCAGTACTTC. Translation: CASSLPRGGLDEQYF. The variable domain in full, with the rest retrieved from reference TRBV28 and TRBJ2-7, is DVKVTQSSRYLVKRTGEKVFLECVQDMDHENMFWYRQDPGLGLRLIYFSYDVKMKEKGDIPEGYSVSREKKERFSLILESASTNQTSMYLCASSLPRGGLDEQYFGPGTRLTVT.

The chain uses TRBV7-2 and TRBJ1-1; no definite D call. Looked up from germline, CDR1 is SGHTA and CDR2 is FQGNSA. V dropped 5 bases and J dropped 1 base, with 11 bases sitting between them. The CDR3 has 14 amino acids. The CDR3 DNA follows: TGTGCCAGCAGCCCAGCAGGCCGGAACACTGAAGCTTTCTTT. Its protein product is CASSPAGRNTEAFF.

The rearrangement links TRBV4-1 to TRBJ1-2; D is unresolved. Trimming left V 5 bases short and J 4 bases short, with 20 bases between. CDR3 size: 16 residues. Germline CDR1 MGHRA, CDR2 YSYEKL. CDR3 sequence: CASSSSTTASSYGYTF. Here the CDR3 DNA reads TGCGCCAGCAGCAGCAGCACTACGGCATCCAGCTATGGCTACACCTTC.

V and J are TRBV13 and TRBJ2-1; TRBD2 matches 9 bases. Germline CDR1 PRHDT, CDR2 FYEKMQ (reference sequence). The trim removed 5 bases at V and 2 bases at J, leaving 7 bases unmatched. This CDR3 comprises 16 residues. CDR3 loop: CASSENSGGPYNEQFF. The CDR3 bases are TGTGCCAGCAGCGAAAATAGCGGGGGCCCCTACAATGAGCAGTTCTTC.

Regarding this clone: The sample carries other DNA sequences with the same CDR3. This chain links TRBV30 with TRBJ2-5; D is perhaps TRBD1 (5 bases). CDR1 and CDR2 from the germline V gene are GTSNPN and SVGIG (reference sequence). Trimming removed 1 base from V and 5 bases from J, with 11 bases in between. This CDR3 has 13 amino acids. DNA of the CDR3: TGTGCCTGGAGTGGCGGCCGACAGGAGACCCAGTACTTC. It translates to CAWSGGRQETQYF.

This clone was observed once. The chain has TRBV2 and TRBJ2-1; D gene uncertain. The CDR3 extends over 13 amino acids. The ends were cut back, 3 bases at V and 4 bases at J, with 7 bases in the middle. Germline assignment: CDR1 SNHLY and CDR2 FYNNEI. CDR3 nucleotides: TGTGCCAGCAGTGACATAAGATACAATGAGCAGTTCTTC. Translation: CASSDIRYNEQFF.

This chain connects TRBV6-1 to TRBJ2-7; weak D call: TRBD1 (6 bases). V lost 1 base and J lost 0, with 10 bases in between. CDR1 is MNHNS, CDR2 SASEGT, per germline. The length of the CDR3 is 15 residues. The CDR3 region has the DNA TGTGCCAGCAGTGAAGGTGGGGGCTTCTCCTACGAGCAGTACTTC. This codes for CASSEGGGFSYEQYF.

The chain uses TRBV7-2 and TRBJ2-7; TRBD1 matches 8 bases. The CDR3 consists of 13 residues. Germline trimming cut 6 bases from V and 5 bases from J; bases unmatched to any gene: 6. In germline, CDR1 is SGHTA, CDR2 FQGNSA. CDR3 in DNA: TGTGCCAGCAGTCTCGGACAGGGCCACGAGCAGTACTTC. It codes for CASSLGQGHEQYF.

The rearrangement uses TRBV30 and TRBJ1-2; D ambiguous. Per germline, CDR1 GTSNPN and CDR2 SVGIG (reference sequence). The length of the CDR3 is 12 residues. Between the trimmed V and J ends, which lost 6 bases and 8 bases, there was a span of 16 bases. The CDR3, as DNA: TGTGCCTGCTCCCCCCTTGGTGGCGGCTACACCTTC. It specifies CACSPLGGGYTF.

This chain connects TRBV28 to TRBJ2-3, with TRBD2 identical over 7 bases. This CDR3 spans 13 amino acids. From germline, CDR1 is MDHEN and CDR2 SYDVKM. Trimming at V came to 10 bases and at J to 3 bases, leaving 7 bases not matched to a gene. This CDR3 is CATGGGGTDTQYF. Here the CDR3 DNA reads TGTGCCACCGGCGGCGGGGGAACAGATACGCAGTATTTT.

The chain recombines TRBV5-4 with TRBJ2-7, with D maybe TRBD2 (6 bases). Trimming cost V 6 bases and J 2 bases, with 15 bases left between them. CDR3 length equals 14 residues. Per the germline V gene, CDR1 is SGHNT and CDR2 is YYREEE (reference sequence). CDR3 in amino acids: CASNGAGSPYEQYF. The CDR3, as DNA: TGTGCCAGCAACGGGGCGGGATCCCCCTACGAGCAGTACTTC.

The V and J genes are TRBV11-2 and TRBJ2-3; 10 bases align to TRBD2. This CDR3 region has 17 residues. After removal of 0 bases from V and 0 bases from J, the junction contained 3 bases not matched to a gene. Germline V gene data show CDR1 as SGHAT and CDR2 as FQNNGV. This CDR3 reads CASSLDLAGVSTDTQYF. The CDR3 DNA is TGTGCCAGCAGCTTAGACCTAGCGGGAGTGAGCACAGATACGCAGTATTTT.

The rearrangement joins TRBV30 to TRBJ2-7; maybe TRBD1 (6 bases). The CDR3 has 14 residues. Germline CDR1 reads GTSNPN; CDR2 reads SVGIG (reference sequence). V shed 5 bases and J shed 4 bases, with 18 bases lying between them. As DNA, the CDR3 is TGTGCCTGGCAAGACAGGAGGCTACCGTACGAGCAGTACTTC. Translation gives CAWQDRRLPYEQYF.

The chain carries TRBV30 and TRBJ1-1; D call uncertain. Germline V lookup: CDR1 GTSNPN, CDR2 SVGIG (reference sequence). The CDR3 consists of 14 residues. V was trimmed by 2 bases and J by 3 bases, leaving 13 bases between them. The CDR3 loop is CAWSPTKGYTEAFF. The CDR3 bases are TGTGCCTGGAGTCCCACCAAGGGCTACACTGAAGCTTTCTTT.

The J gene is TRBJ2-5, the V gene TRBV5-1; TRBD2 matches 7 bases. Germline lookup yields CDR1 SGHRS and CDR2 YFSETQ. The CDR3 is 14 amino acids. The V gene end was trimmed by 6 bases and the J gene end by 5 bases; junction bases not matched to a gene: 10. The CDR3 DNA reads TGCGCCAGCAACATTGGAAGGGGAGGGGAGACCCAGTACTTC. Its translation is CASNIGRGGETQYF.